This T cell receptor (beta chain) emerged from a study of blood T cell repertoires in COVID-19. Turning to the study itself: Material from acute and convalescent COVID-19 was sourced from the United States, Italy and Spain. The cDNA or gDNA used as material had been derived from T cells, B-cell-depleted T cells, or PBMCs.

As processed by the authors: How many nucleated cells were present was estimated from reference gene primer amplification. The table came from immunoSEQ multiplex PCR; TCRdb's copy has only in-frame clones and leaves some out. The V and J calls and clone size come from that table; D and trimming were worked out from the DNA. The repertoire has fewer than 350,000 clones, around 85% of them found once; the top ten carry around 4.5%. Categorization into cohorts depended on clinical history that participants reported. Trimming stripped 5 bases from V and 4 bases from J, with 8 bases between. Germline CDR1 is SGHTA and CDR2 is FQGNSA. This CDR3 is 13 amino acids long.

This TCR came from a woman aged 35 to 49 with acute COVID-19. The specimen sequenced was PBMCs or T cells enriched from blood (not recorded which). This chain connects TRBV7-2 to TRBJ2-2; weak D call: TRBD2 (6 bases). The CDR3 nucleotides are TGTGCCAGCAGCCGGACTACCACCGGGGAGCTGTTTTTT. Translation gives CASSRTTTGELFF.